These T cell receptor beta chains were read from a single sample in a study of blood T cell repertoires in COVID-19. Assay: immunoSEQ multiplex PCR; the TCRdb copy retains only in-frame clones and omits some. The sample lists roughly 280,000 clones, about 91% seen once, with approximately 2.7% in the top ten. Input material: PBMCs or T cells enriched from blood (not recorded which). The receptors were sampled from a man aged 40-50 years who had been exposed to COVID-19. CDR3s include the opening cysteine and the closing phenylalanine or tryptophan. D genes are given only for firm matches. Not all rows give a size; the values are once, few, many and, for expanded clones, a class.

CDR3aa	CDR3nt	d_gene	v_gene	j_gene	abundance
CASSYSTTRGDYEQYF	TGTGCCAGCAGTTACTCGACAACTCGGGGGGACTACGAGCAGTACTTC	TRBD2	TRBV6-2/TRBV6-3	TRBJ2-7	-
CASTQGRAPHQPQHF	TGTGCCAGCACCCAGGGCAGGGCACCGCATCAGCCCCAGCATTTT	-	TRBV28	TRBJ1-5	-
CASSQEVSANTGELFF	TGCGCCAGCAGCCAAGAAGTTTCAGCGAACACCGGGGAGCTGTTTTTT	-	TRBV4-1	TRBJ2-2	once
CASSDRVNTEAFF	TGTGCCAGCAGCGACAGGGTGAACACTGAAGCTTTCTTT	TRBD1	TRBV3-1/TRBV3-2	TRBJ1-1	-
CASRETSAFYNEQFF	TGTGCCAGCAGGGAAACTAGCGCTTTTTACAATGAGCAGTTCTTC	TRBD2	TRBV28	TRBJ2-1	-
CASSTTPRGDTQYF	TGCGCCAGCAGCACCACCCCTAGAGGCGATACGCAGTATTTT	-	TRBV5-1	TRBJ2-3	once
CASSQRGLDREPYEQYF	TGTGCCAGCAGCCAGAGAGGACTCGACAGGGAGCCCTACGAGCAGTACTTC	TRBD1	TRBV9	TRBJ2-7	-
CASSSLTGQDYGYTF	TGTGCCAGCAGCTCACTGACAGGGCAGGACTATGGCTACACCTTC	TRBD1	TRBV5-6	TRBJ1-2	-
CAWSHQGDQPQHF	TGTGCCTGGAGTCACCAGGGGGACCAGCCCCAGCATTTT	TRBD1	TRBV30	TRBJ1-5	-
CASSLAGSRGETQYF	TGTGCCAGCAGCTTAGCGGGGTCTCGAGGGGAGACCCAGTACTTC	-	TRBV7-9	TRBJ2-5	-
CASRYTSSYEQYF	TGTGCCAGCAGATACACCTCCTCCTACGAGCAGTACTTC	-	TRBV28	TRBJ2-7	-
CSVHLAGDNHRRQFF	TGCAGCGTTCATCTAGCGGGAGATAATCATAGAAGGCAGTTCTTC	TRBD2	TRBV29-1	TRBJ2-1	-
CASSQDKGGSNTGELFF	TGTGCCAGCAGCCAAGATAAAGGCGGCTCGAACACCGGGGAGCTGTTTTTT	-	TRBV3-1/TRBV3-2	TRBJ2-2	-
CASSPPGRGNGELFF	TGCGCCAGCAGCCCCCCCGGCCGGGGGAACGGGGAGCTGTTTTTT	-	TRBV4-1	TRBJ2-2	-
CASSFLTSEISYNSPLHF	TGTGCCAGCAGCTTTCTCACTAGCGAAATCTCCTATAATTCACCCCTCCACTTT	-	TRBV7-9	TRBJ1-6	-
CASSSSPGGYNEQFF	TGTGCCAGCTCTTCGAGCCCCGGGGGCTACAATGAGCAGTTCTTC	-	TRBV18	TRBJ2-1	-
CASSWGKRDQPQHF	TGTGCCAGCAGTTGGGGGAAGCGGGATCAGCCCCAGCATTTT	-	TRBV6-5	TRBJ1-5	-